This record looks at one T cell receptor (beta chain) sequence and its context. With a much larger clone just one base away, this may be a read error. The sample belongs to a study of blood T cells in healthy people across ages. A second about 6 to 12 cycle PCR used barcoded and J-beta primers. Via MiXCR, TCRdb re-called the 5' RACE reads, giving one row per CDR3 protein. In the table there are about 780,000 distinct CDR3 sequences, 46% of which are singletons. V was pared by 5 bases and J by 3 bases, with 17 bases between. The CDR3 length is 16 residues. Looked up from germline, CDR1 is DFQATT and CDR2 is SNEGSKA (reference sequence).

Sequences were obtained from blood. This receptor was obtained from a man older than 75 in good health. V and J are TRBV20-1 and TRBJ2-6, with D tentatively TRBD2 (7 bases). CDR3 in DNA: TGCAGTGCTGGAAACGGGGGGCCGTATGGGGCCAACGTCCTGACTTTC. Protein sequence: CSAGNGGPYGANVLTF.